These T cell receptor beta chains were read from a single sample in a study of shared clonotypes between healthy human individuals. TCRdb keeps only in-frame clones here, not all; method: immunoSEQ multiplex PCR. The sample yields about 2.2 million clones, about 92% seen once. Sequencing used naive CD8+ T cells from PBMCs. All receptors derive from a man in his late teens or twenties in good health. Some clones in this sample may be carry-over from other donors' samples. Both conserved end residues are part of each CDR3. D genes are given only for firm matches. The size field is filled for only some rows; it gives once, few, many or a size class.

. TRBD1 TRBJ1-2 TRBV10-3 TGTGCCATCAGTGCGGGGACAGGGCAGATTCTCTCCTATGGCTACACCTTC CAISAGTGQILSYGYTF
. . TRBJ1-3 TRBV15 TGTGCCACCAGCAGAGTTGCGGAGGGCTCTGGAAACACCATATATTTT CATSRVAEGSGNTIYF
. . TRBJ1-5 TRBV6-1 TGTGCCAGCAGAGCAACAGGGAGGGTCAATCAGCCCCAGCATTTT CASRATGRVNQPQHF
once . TRBJ2-7 TRBV4-1 TGCGCCAGCAGCCCCCCCGGCCCAAGCGTCTACGAGCAGTACTTC CASSPPGPSVYEQYF
. . TRBJ2-6 TRBV4-1 TGCGCCAGCAGCCAAGTGGACCGCTCTGGGGCCAACGTCCTGACTTTC CASSQVDRSGANVLTF
. . TRBJ2-3 TRBV29-1 TGCAGCGTTCTTGTGGGGGGTTTGGATACGCAGTATTTT CSVLVGGLDTQYF
. . TRBJ1-2 TRBV9 TGTGCCAGCAGCCCTAGCGGTGACGCTACCTATGGCTACACCTTC CASSPSGDATYGYTF
. . TRBJ2-3 TRBV4-2 TGTGCCAGCACCCCCGTAGCTGGCACAGATACGCAGTATTTT CASTPVAGTDTQYF
. . TRBJ1-1 TRBV4-1 TGCGCCAGCAGCCAACTGTTGCGGGGGTTAGCTTTCTTT CASSQLLRGLAFF
. TRBD2 TRBJ2-1 TRBV4-1 TGCGCCAGCAGCCAAGTAACTAGCGGGACGGTGGAAAATGAGCAGTTCTTC CASSQVTSGTVENEQFF
. TRBD2 TRBJ2-1 TRBV27 TGTGCCAGCGTAGAGGGACTAGCGGGAGAGCAGTTCTTC CASVEGLAGEQFF
. . TRBJ1-1 TRBV29-1 TGCAGCGTTGAAGGTCCGGTAAGACCTTGGGACACTGAAGCTTTCTTT CSVEGPVRPWDTEAFF
. . TRBJ1-1 TRBV7-6 TGTGCCAGCAGCTTAGCTTCCCCGGGGGATGTTTTCAACACTGAAGCTTTCTTT CASSLASPGDVFNTEAFF
. TRBD2 TRBJ2-6 TRBV7-6 TGTGCCAGCAGCCCCGGGCTAGCGGGAGGTCTTGGCGGGGCCAACGTCCTGACTTTC CASSPGLAGGLGGANVLTF
. . TRBJ2-1 TRBV27 TGTGCCAGCAGTCTCTTCGGGGGGCTTGAGCAGTTCTTC CASSLFGGLEQFF
. . TRBJ1-1 TRBV5-4 TGTGCCAGCAGTCCCCAAAGGCAGAACACTGAAGCTTTCTTT CASSPQRQNTEAFF
. . TRBJ1-2 TRBV16 TGTGCCAGCAGCCAATCAGTCGGGGTGTCGGCAGGTTCATTTTATGGCTACACCTTC CASSQSVGVSAGSFYGYTF
. . TRBJ1-1 TRBV7-9 TGTGCCAGCAGCTCCTCCGGGGAGAGGAACACTGAAGCTTTCTTT CASSSSGERNTEAFF
. . TRBJ2-2 TRBV7-3 TGTGCCAGCAGCTCATCCCTAGGGGCCTCCGGACGGACCGGGGAGCTGTTTTTT CASSSSLGASGRTGELFF
. . TRBJ2-2 TRBV6-5 TGTGCCAGCAGTTTGGGGCGCCAAGCGAGCGGGGAGCTGTTTTTT CASSLGRQASGELFF
. . TRBJ2-1 TRBV14 TGTGCCAGCAGCCAAACCGGCCTGGCCAATGAGCAGTTCTTC CASSQTGLANEQFF
. . TRBJ1-1 TRBV28 TGTGCCAGCAGTTTTCGGGCGGGGGGGGACACTGAAGCTTTCTTT CASSFRAGGDTEAFF
. TRBD1 TRBJ1-2 TRBV6-5 TGTGCCAGCAGTTACGACCGGACAGGGCGCGTGAACTACACCTTC CASSYDRTGRVNYTF
. TRBD2 TRBJ2-7 TRBV28 TGTGCCAGCGAGCAGCGGGAGTGGGGCGAGCAGTACTTC CASEQREWGEQYF
. . TRBJ1-2 TRBV27 TGTGCCAGCAGTTTAGGTGGGGGGACCTACTATGGCTACACCTTC CASSLGGGTYYGYTF
. TRBD1 TRBJ1-2 TRBV28 TGTGCCAGCAGTTTAGATCCAGGGGGCGCCCCGGGCTATGGCTACACCTTC CASSLDPGGAPGYGYTF
. . TRBJ2-7 TRBV27 TGTGCCAGCAGTTTATCGTCGAAAATCTACGAGCAGTACTTC CASSLSSKIYEQYF
. TRBD2 TRBJ2-2 TRBV6-1 TGTGCCAGCAGTGATCCCATTGTAGCGGGGGGCCCCTTTCGCACCGGGGAGCTGTTTTTT CASSDPIVAGGPFRTGELFF
. . TRBJ2-7 TRBV13 TGTGCCAGCAGCTTCAAGTACGAGCAGTACTTC CASSFKYEQYF
. . TRBJ1-1 TRBV10-3 TGTGCCATCAGTGAGGCGAACGGCATGAACACTGAAGCTTTCTTT CAISEANGMNTEAFF
. . TRBJ2-7 TRBV7-2 TGTGCCAGCAGCTTAGCCCCAGACAGGACCTACGAGCAGTACTTC CASSLAPDRTYEQYF
. . TRBJ2-1 TRBV27 TGTGCCAGCAGTTCCGCCCTGATAAATGAGCAGTTCTTC CASSSALINEQFF
. . TRBJ2-2 TRBV11-2 TGTGCCAGCAGCCCCCAAGGGGCGAGGGGCGGGGAGCTGTTTTTT CASSPQGARGGELFF
. . TRBJ1-1 TRBV4-3 TGCGCCAGCAGCCAAGATCCCACCTCCTTGAACACTGAAGCTTTCTTT CASSQDPTSLNTEAFF
. TRBD1 TRBJ1-1 TRBV27 TGTGCCAGCAGTATGATTCGACAGGGCCCGAACACTGAAGCTTTCTTT CASSMIRQGPNTEAFF
. . TRBJ1-1 TRBV28 TGTGCCAGCAGTCCCTGGGGAGGAACTGAAGCTTTCTTT CASSPWGGTEAFF
. TRBD2 TRBJ2-1 TRBV10-3 TGTGCCGTCGCGGGAGCTGGTGTCGATGAGCAGTTCTTC CAVAGAGVDEQFF
. . TRBJ2-7 TRBV7-2 TGTGCCAGCAGCTTAGGAGGGGCAGACGAGCAGTACTTC CASSLGGADEQYF
. . TRBJ2-1 TRBV7-9 TGTGCCAGCAGCTTAAGCGCTCCTTACAATGAGCAGTTCTTC CASSLSAPYNEQFF
. TRBD2 TRBJ2-7 TRBV9 TGTGCCAGCAGCCCGGGTGGACTAGCGGGAAACTACAGGGGCTACGAGCAGTACTTC CASSPGGLAGNYRGYEQYF
few TRBD1 TRBJ1-1 TRBV5-6 TGTGCCAGCAGCTTTCCTGACAGGGAATTTGAAGCTTTCTTT CASSFPDREFEAFF
. TRBD2 TRBJ2-1 TRBV2 TGTGCCAGCTGGGGACTAGCGGAAACTACCCCCTACAATGAGCAGTTCTTC CASWGLAETTPYNEQFF
. TRBD1 TRBJ1-4 TRBV7-9 TGTGCCAGCAGCCTTATCCAAACAGGGGCGGGTAATGAAAAACTGTTTTTT CASSLIQTGAGNEKLFF
. . TRBJ2-7 TRBV13 TGTGCCAGCAGCCCCCGGTCTGCCTACGAGCAGTACTTC CASSPRSAYEQYF
. TRBD1 TRBJ2-7 TRBV11-1 TGTGCCAGCAGCCCTATAGAGGCAGGGGGCTTCAACGAGCAGTACTTC CASSPIEAGGFNEQYF
. . TRBJ1-1 TRBV10-1 TGCGCCAGCAGTGATATGGGGACTGAAGCTTTCTTT CASSDMGTEAFF
. . TRBJ2-3 TRBV7-2 TGTGCCAGCAGCTTAGATGTGGGAGATACGCAGTATTTT CASSLDVGDTQYF
. TRBD1 TRBJ1-1 TRBV9 TGTGCCAGCAGCCTCAGGGGGCTGAACACTGAAGCTTTCTTT CASSLRGLNTEAFF
few . TRBJ1-2 TRBV28 TGTGCCAGCAGCCCCGGGTGGTATGGCTACACCTTC CASSPGWYGYTF
. TRBD2 TRBJ2-1 TRBV5-1 TGCGCCAGCAGCTTGGCTGGGACTAGCGGGGCTTACAATGAGCAGTTCTTC CASSLAGTSGAYNEQFF
. TRBD1 TRBJ2-7 TRBV4-2 TGTGCCAGCAGCCCGGCAACAGGGGTGGGCGAGCAGTACTTC CASSPATGVGEQYF
few . TRBJ2-4 TRBV27 TGTGCCAGCAGCCAGGTGGGAGCCAAAAACATTCAGTACTTC CASSQVGAKNIQYF
. . TRBJ2-3 TRBV27 TGTGCCAGCAGTCTAAGACAGGTACGGGTCACAGATACGCAGTATTTT CASSLRQVRVTDTQYF
. . TRBJ2-1 TRBV5-1 TGCGCCAGCAGCTTAGGGGGTCTTGAGCAGTTCTTC CASSLGGLEQFF